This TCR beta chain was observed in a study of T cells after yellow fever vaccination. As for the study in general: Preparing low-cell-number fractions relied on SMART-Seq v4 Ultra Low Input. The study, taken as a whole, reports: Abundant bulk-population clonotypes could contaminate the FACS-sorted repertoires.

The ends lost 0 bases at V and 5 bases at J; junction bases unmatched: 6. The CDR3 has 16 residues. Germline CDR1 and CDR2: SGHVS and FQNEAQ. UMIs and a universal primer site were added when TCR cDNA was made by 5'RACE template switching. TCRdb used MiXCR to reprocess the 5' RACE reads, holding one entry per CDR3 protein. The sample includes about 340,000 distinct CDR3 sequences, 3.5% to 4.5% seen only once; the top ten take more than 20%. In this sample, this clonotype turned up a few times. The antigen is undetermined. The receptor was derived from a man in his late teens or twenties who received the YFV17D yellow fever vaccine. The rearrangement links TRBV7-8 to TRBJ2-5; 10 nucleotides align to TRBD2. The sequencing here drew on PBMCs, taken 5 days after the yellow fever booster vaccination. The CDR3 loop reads CASSLALAGVRETQYF. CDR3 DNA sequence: TGTGCCAGCAGCTTAGCTCTAGCGGGGGTTCGGGAGACCCAGTACTTC. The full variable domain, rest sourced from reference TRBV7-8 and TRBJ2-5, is GAGVSQSPRYKVAKRGQDVALRCDPISGHVSLFWYQQALGQGPEFLTYFQNEAQLDKSGLPSDRFFAERPEGSVSTLKIQRTQQEDSAVYLCASSLALAGVRETQYFGPGTRLLVL.